This TCR beta chain was sequenced during a study of shared clonotypes between healthy human individuals. V trimming: 0 bases; J trimming: 4 bases; junction bases outside the gene matches: 6. The CDR3 spans 17 residues. In germline, CDR1 is SGHTS, CDR2 YDEGEE. Comments on this clone: Its antigen is currently unknown.

Study observations and caveats: Estimated clonotype richness was generally higher in naive than memory subsets.

The study enrolled healthy HIV-negative adults without recent acute infections or vaccinations as donors. Assay execution proceeded at the deep level. The repertoire was sequenced with immunoSEQ multiplex PCR; TCRdb's copy has only in-frame clones and lacks some. Of roughly 2.5 million clones in the sample, approximately 92% are singletons; the top ten hold under 0.15%. The chain joins TRBV5-8 to TRBJ2-1, with 11 bases that match TRBD2. The TCR was taken from a man younger than 35 in good health. The sample consisted of naive CD4+ T cells sorted from blood. Regarding subset: CD45RA+ positively selected. CDR3 residues: CASSLDTSGGFYNEQFF. For the CDR3, the DNA is TGTGCCAGCAGCTTGGACACTAGCGGGGGTTTTTACAATGAGCAGTTCTTC.